The rows below give T cell receptor beta chains drawn from one sample of a study of T cell repertoires in cytomegalovirus infection. MiXCR, applied by TCRdb to the reads, yields one record per CDR3 protein. The sample has 250,000 to 350,000 distinct CDR3 sequences; roughly a quarter are singletons. Sequenced: PBMCs. Receptor source: a human donor in good health (CMV status not recorded). Some clones in this sample may be carry-over from other donors' samples. Each CDR3 is given with its conserved first and last residue. A D gene is named only where the DNA matches it firmly. Clone size, where shown, is once, few, many, or a class for clones that have expanded.

V	size	J	D	DNA	CDR3
TRBV4-2	many	TRBJ2-7	TRBD1	TGTGCCAGCAGCCAAGACGCGCTTCGGACAGGGGGCGTCGACGAGCAGTACTTC	CASSQDALRTGGVDEQYF
TRBV6-5	.	TRBJ1-6	.	TGTGCCAGCAGTCCGGGCTCGGCTTCACCCCTCCACTTT	CASSPGSASPLHF
TRBV29-1	.	TRBJ2-7	TRBD1	TGCAGCGCCGCACGGACAGGGGGCTCCTACGAGCAGTACTTC	CSAARTGGSYEQYF
TRBV7-2	many	TRBJ2-5	TRBD2	TGTGCCAGCAGCACATCGGGACTAGCGGAGGAGACCCAGTACTTC	CASSTSGLAEETQYF
TRBV7-2	many	TRBJ1-5	.	TGTGCCAGCAGCTCCAGAGGCAGGGAGGATCAGCCCCAGCATTTT	CASSSRGREDQPQHF
TRBV29-1	.	TRBJ2-3	TRBD2	TGCAGCGTTGAGGCAGCGGGAGGGGCGGATACGCAGTATTTT	CSVEAAGGADTQYF
TRBV20-1	few	TRBJ1-4	.	TGCAGTGCTAGCGATCTCCGGGACACCGTAGAAAAACTGTTTTTT	CSASDLRDTVEKLFF
TRBV29-1	.	TRBJ1-2	.	TGCAGCGTTGGAGGTCGGGCAGGGGCCCAACGAAGCTACACCTTC	CSVGGRAGAQRSYTF
TRBV7-9	few	TRBJ2-1	TRBD1	TGTGCCAGCAGCTCAATCGGCAACAGGGGACCCCTCTACAATGAGCAGTTCTTC	CASSSIGNRGPLYNEQFF
TRBV7-6	many	TRBJ2-2	TRBD1	TGTGCCAGCAGCTCCTGGACAGGGCCGAACACCGGGGAGCTGTTTTTT	CASSSWTGPNTGELFF
TRBV29-1	.	TRBJ1-2	TRBD1	TGCAGCGTTGATACCACAGGGGGAGTGGGGGGCTACACCTTC	CSVDTTGGVGGYTF
TRBV5-1	.	TRBJ1-1	.	TGCGCCAGCAGCTTGGATGGGGGCCCCACCACTGAAGCTTTCTTT	CASSLDGGPTTEAFF
TRBV7-2	many	TRBJ1-2	.	TGTGCCAGCAGCTTCCGGTTAACTAACTATGGCTACACCTTC	CASSFRLTNYGYTF
TRBV7-2	.	TRBJ2-3	.	TGTGCCAGCAGCTTGGGTAGCGTAAGCACAGATACGCAGTATTTT	CASSLGSVSTDTQYF
TRBV11-2	.	TRBJ2-3	.	TGTGCCAGCAGCCCCCGCTTCCTACCGGAGTCGCGCACAGATACGCAGTATTTT	CASSPRFLPESRTDTQYF
TRBV28	.	TRBJ1-5	.	TGTGCCAGCAGCCTACTCATTCAGCCCCAGCATTTT	CASSLLIQPQHF
TRBV29-1	.	TRBJ2-7	.	TGCAGCGTTGAGGCCGTGCGTCCTGGGGAGCAGTACTTC	CSVEAVRPGEQYF
TRBV13	.	TRBJ2-4	.	TGTGCCAGCAGCTACCCGGGGGGACACCACTTAGCCAAAAACATTCAGTACTTC	CASSYPGGHHLAKNIQYF
TRBV6-5	.	TRBJ2-7	TRBD2	TGTGCCAGCAGTTCACTAGCGGGAGTAACCGAGCAGTACTTC	CASSSLAGVTEQYF
TRBV7-2	many	TRBJ2-6	.	TGTGCCAGCAGCCCCCAGGGGGGGGGTCTCTCTGGGGCCAACGTCCTGACTTTC	CASSPQGGGLSGANVLTF
TRBV5-1	.	TRBJ2-5	TRBD1	TGCGCCAGCAGCTTGGCGCAGGGGGCGCCCGGGTCTGGCGAGACCCAGTACTTC	CASSLAQGAPGSGETQYF
TRBV6-6	few	TRBJ2-1	.	TGTGCCAGTGGACGAGCCAGCTCCTACAATGAGCAGTTCTTC	CASGRASSYNEQFF
TRBV2	.	TRBJ2-5	.	TGTGCCAGCAGTGAGAGGCCAGGCCCTGGGAGCTTC	CASSERPGPGSF
TRBV9	.	TRBJ2-5	TRBD2	TGTGCCAGCAGCGGGACTAGCGGGGGGCCCCAAGAGACCCAGTACTTC	CASSGTSGGPQETQYF
TRBV5-4	.	TRBJ2-1	.	TGTGCCAGCAGCTTGGGGGGCATTGACTACAATGAGCAGTTCTTC	CASSLGGIDYNEQFF
TRBV19	few	TRBJ1-2	.	TGTGCCAGTACCGCGACCTGGACAGCATCGAGGACCTTC	CASTATWTASRTF
TRBV7-2	few	TRBJ2-7	.	TGTGCCAGCAGCTTAATAGGGGTCCCTACCTACGAGCAGTACTTC	CASSLIGVPTYEQYF
TRBV7-3	.	TRBJ2-3	.	TGTGCCAGCAGGAAGGGGGGGAGCACAGATACGCAGTATTTT	CASRKGGSTDTQYF
TRBV12-3/TRBV12-4	many	TRBJ1-5	.	TGTGCCAGCAGTTTACTACGCAGACGGGATCAGCCCCAGCATTTT	CASSLLRRRDQPQHF
TRBV5-1	.	TRBJ2-6	.	TGCGCCAGCAGCCAGGAGACGGTCCTTAAACGTGGGGCCAACGTCCTGACTTTC	CASSQETVLKRGANVLTF
TRBV6-8	few	TRBJ1-2	.	TGTGCCAGCAGTGTGACAGGTCTCTATGGCTACACCTTC	CASSVTGLYGYTF
TRBV28	.	TRBJ1-6	TRBD1	TGTGCCAGCAGGCCAACGACAGGGGGCAATTCACCCCTCCACTTT	CASRPTTGGNSPLHF
TRBV7-2	many	TRBJ1-1	TRBD1	TGTGCCAGCAGCCCCAGACAGGGGGCGGACACTGAAGCTTTCTTT	CASSPRQGADTEAFF
TRBV2	few	TRBJ1-6	.	TGTGCCAGCACCGGAGAGGGCTCCTATAATTCACCCCTCCACTTT	CASTGEGSYNSPLHF
TRBV27	.	TRBJ2-7	TRBD2	TGTGCCAGCAGTTTAGCTCGACCGGGACTAGGGGCCTACGAGCAGTACTTC	CASSLARPGLGAYEQYF
TRBV7-2	many	TRBJ1-5	.	TGTGCCAGCAGCAACAGGGTAAGCCAGCCCCAGCATTTT	CASSNRVSQPQHF
TRBV28	.	TRBJ2-7	.	TGTGCCAGCAGATCCGAGGTAGCGGCCTCCTACGAGCAGTACTTC	CASRSEVAASYEQYF
TRBV7-9	many	TRBJ2-7	TRBD2	TGTGCCAGCAGCTCCCCTAGCGGGAGAAGGTACGAGCAGTACTTC	CASSSPSGRRYEQYF
TRBV20-1	few	TRBJ2-7	.	TGCAGTGCTAGAGATACGAACGGGGGAGCGGAACCCTACGAGCAGTACTTC	CSARDTNGGAEPYEQYF
TRBV24-1	.	TRBJ1-1	.	TGTGCCACCCACCCCGGAGGGCTTCTAAAAGCCATGAACACTGAAGCTTTCTTT	CATHPGGLLKAMNTEAFF
TRBV7-9	.	TRBJ2-7	.	TGTGCCGGGTCTAAAGGGGGAGGAACCTACGAGCAGTACTTC	CAGSKGGGTYEQYF
TRBV5-1	few	TRBJ1-2	.	TGCGCCAGCAGCTTGCAGCAGGGAAACTATGGCTACACCTTC	CASSLQQGNYGYTF
TRBV27	.	TRBJ2-1	TRBD2	TGTGCCAGCAGCCCCACTAGCGGGAGGTTCGATGAGCAGTTCTTC	CASSPTSGRFDEQFF
TRBV2	.	TRBJ2-5	.	TGTGCCAGCAGTACAGGGCTCGAGACCCAGTACTTC	CASSTGLETQYF
TRBV7-2	many	TRBJ1-4	.	TGTGCCAGCAGCCCGCTTGGGGTAAAGAAACTGTTTTTT	CASSPLGVKKLFF
TRBV12-3/TRBV12-4	.	TRBJ1-1	.	TGTGCCAGCAGTCCCTGGGACCGACTGAACACTGAAGCTTTCTTT	CASSPWDRLNTEAFF
TRBV7-2	many	TRBJ2-2	TRBD2	TGTGCCAGCAGCTTAAGAGCGGGGGGAGGAACCGGGGAGCTGTTTTTT	CASSLRAGGGTGELFF
TRBV28	few	TRBJ1-1	.	TGTGCCAGCAGTCCAGGGACAATGAACACTGAAGCTTTCTTT	CASSPGTMNTEAFF
TRBV6-6	few	TRBJ2-3	TRBD2	TGTGCCAGCAATAGCGGGGGACGTTTAGATACGCAGTATTTT	CASNSGGRLDTQYF
TRBV24-1	.	TRBJ2-3	TRBD1	TGTGCCACCAGTGGTCAGGGGGTATCTACGCAGTATTTT	CATSGQGVSTQYF
TRBV4-1	.	TRBJ2-3	TRBD2	TGCGCCAGCAGCCTAGCCGGGACTAGGAACACAGATACGCAGTATTTT	CASSLAGTRNTDTQYF
TRBV12-3/TRBV12-4	few	TRBJ2-3	.	TGTGCCAGCGGGAGGCGGGGCACAGATACGCAGTATTTT	CASGRRGTDTQYF
TRBV7-2	many	TRBJ2-7	TRBD1	TGTGCCAGCAGCTCGACAGGGGTACCAACCTACGAGCAGTACTTC	CASSSTGVPTYEQYF
TRBV7-2	many	TRBJ1-1	.	TGTGCCAGCAGCTCGCCTCCGGGACGTATGAACACTGAAGCTTTCTTT	CASSSPPGRMNTEAFF
TRBV12-3/TRBV12-4	.	TRBJ1-6	.	TGTGCCAGCGGGCCCCAGGGTTCACCCCTCCACTTT	CASGPQGSPLHF
TRBV7-2	many	TRBJ2-7	TRBD2	TGTGCCAGCAGCTTTGGGCGGGGGTCCTACGAGCAGTACTTC	CASSFGRGSYEQYF